This is a list of T cell receptor beta chains from one sample in a study of cytomegalovirus exposure and HLA in healthy donors. This table comes from immunoSEQ multiplex PCR, and its TCRdb copy is limited to in-frame clones, with some not included. The table records 200,000 to 300,000 clones, more than 75% of them present only once. Source material: PBMCs. The source of these receptors is a woman in her twenties or thirties in good health and CMV-seropositive. The CDR3 runs from the conserved cysteine through the conserved F or W. The D gene is left open where the match is weak. Size is omitted from some rows. Given values are once, few, many or a class for expanded clones.

TRBD2 - TRBJ2-3 TRBV10-2 CASTLGVTGGVTDTQYF TGCGCCAGCACCCTCGGTGTTACGGGAGGGGTCACAGATACGCAGTATTTT
- once TRBJ2-2 TRBV14 CASSRGVNTGELFF TGTGCCAGCAGCCGAGGAGTGAACACCGGGGAGCTGTTTTTT
TRBD2 - TRBJ2-3 TRBV9 CASSARAGAQYF TGTGCCAGCAGCGCCAGAGCGGGAGCGCAGTATTTT
- - TRBJ1-1 TRBV20-1 CSARGRGEAFF TGCAGTGCTAGGGGCAGGGGCGAAGCTTTCTTT
- - TRBJ2-3 TRBV10-1 CASSESKSGASTDTQYF TGCGCCAGCAGTGAGTCGAAGAGTGGGGCGAGCACAGATACGCAGTATTTT
- - TRBJ1-1 TRBV4-2 CASSRNRENTEAFF TGTGCCAGCAGCCGCAACAGGGAGAACACTGAAGCTTTCTTT
- - TRBJ2-2 TRBV5-1 CASSFSLANTGELFF TGCGCCAGCAGCTTTAGCCTCGCGAACACCGGGGAGCTGTTTTTT
- - TRBJ2-2 TRBV5-1 CASSLAGVNTGELFF TGCGCCAGCAGCTTGGCAGGGGTTAACACCGGGGAGCTGTTTTTT
- few TRBJ1-5 TRBV7-2 CASSPAGSNQPQHF TGTGCCAGCAGCCCTGCAGGGAGCAATCAGCCCCAGCATTTT
TRBD1 once TRBJ2-3 TRBV11-2 CASSLQGGRTDTQYF TGTGCCAGCAGCTTACAAGGGGGCCGCACAGATACGCAGTATTTT
TRBD1 - TRBJ1-2 TRBV29-1 CSVDTGGHGYTF TGCAGCGTAGATACAGGGGGCCATGGCTACACCTTC
- - TRBJ1-1 TRBV29-1 CSASSDRSNTEAFF TGCAGCGCCTCTTCCGACAGGAGTAACACTGAAGCTTTCTTT
TRBD1 - TRBJ2-1 TRBV19 CATRDRASYNEQFF TGTGCCACAAGGGACAGGGCAAGCTACAATGAGCAGTTCTTC
TRBD1 few TRBJ2-6 TRBV6-5 CASSLAGGSGANVLTF TGTGCCAGCAGTTTAGCAGGGGGCTCTGGGGCCAACGTCCTGACTTTC
- - TRBJ2-7 TRBV7-9 CASSLTSYEQYF TGTGCCAGCAGCTTAACATCGTACGAGCAGTACTTC
- once TRBJ2-1 TRBV28 CASSPLGQSKNDRFF TGTGCCAGCAGTCCCCTAGGACAGTCCAAGAATGATCGGTTCTTC
- - TRBJ2-3 TRBV6-5 CASSYWGRSTDTQYF TGTGCCAGCAGTTATTGGGGGAGGTCCACAGATACGCAGTATTTT
TRBD1 - TRBJ1-5 TRBV28 CASSAGTGQNQPQHF TGTGCCAGCAGCGCCGGGACAGGCCAAAATCAGCCCCAGCATTTT
- - TRBJ2-7 TRBV29-1 CSVGGAGERQYF TGCAGCGTTGGAGGGGCAGGGGAAAGACAGTACTTC
- - TRBJ2-6 TRBV2 CASTGDGANVLTF TGTGCCAGCACAGGGGACGGGGCCAACGTCCTGACTTTC
- - TRBJ1-1 TRBV9 CASSVMDTNTEAFF TGTGCCAGCAGCGTAATGGACACGAACACTGAAGCTTTCTTT
- - TRBJ2-6 TRBV5-1 CASSLAPQNSGANVLTF TGCGCCAGCAGCTTGGCCCCACAGAACTCTGGGGCCAACGTCCTGACTTTC
- - TRBJ1-1 TRBV27 CASSWAPNTEAFF TGTGCCAGCAGTTGGGCTCCGAACACTGAAGCTTTCTTT
TRBD2 - TRBJ2-1 TRBV7-2 CASSPRSVSTSGEQFF TGTGCCAGCAGCCCAAGAAGTGTTTCGACTAGCGGTGAGCAGTTCTTC
TRBD2 - TRBJ2-1 TRBV5-1 CASSRGGLAGGVYNEQFF TGCGCCAGCAGCCGGGGGGGACTAGCGGGAGGGGTCTACAATGAGCAGTTCTTC
- - TRBJ1-3 TRBV10-2 CASRRQLTASGNTIYF TGCGCCAGCAGGCGACAGCTAACAGCCTCTGGAAACACCATATATTTT
- - TRBJ1-2 TRBV28 CASATTNYGYTF TGTGCCAGCGCGACTACTAACTATGGCTACACCTTC
- few TRBJ2-7 TRBV2 CASSPPTSPYEQYF TGTGCCAGCAGCCCCCCGACATCGCCCTACGAGCAGTACTTC
- - TRBJ2-5 TRBV5-1 CASSLAVQETQYF TGCGCCAGCAGCTTGGCAGTTCAAGAGACCCAGTACTTC
- - TRBJ2-3 TRBV11-1 CASSRERADTQYF TGTGCCAGCAGCCGGGAGAGGGCAGATACGCAGTATTTT
TRBD2 - TRBJ2-1 TRBV2 CASSGFRGGSTYNEQFF TGTGCCAGCAGTGGATTTCGCGGCGGGAGTACGTACAATGAGCAGTTCTTC
- - TRBJ2-1 TRBV10-1 CASSERWTRQFF TGCGCCAGCAGTGAACGCTGGACTCGACAGTTCTTC
- - TRBJ2-3 TRBV6-4 CASSGGGGADTQYF TGTGCCAGCAGTGGGGGCGGGGGCGCAGATACGCAGTATTTT
- - TRBJ1-1 TRBV9 CASSVVDRLSNTEAFF TGTGCCAGCAGCGTAGTTGACAGACTCTCGAACACTGAAGCTTTCTTT
TRBD1 - TRBJ2-7 TRBV6-6 CASSFGTGGEQYF TGTGCCAGCAGTTTTGGGACAGGGGGCGAGCAGTACTTC
TRBD2 - TRBJ2-5 TRBV5-1 CASSTWGGETQYF TGCGCCAGCAGCACCTGGGGGGGAGAGACCCAGTACTTC
- once TRBJ2-5 TRBV27 CASSFRRDIQETQYF TGTGCCAGCAGTTTTCGGCGTGACATCCAAGAGACCCAGTACTTC
TRBD2 once TRBJ2-7 TRBV5-1 CASTRTSGLSYEQYF TGCGCCAGCACTCGAACTAGCGGGTTGTCCTACGAGCAGTACTTC
- - TRBJ2-1 TRBV7-9 CASSLDSNFHEQFF TGTGCCAGCAGCTTGGACTCGAACTTCCATGAGCAGTTCTTC
- - TRBJ2-7 TRBV10-3 CATVQGFGAEQYF TGTGCCACCGTACAGGGCTTTGGGGCAGAGCAGTACTTC
- - TRBJ2-3 TRBV11-2 CASSLRDSKRGDTQYF TGTGCCAGCAGCCTCCGGGACTCCAAACGGGGTGATACGCAGTATTTT
TRBD2 - TRBJ2-3 TRBV5-1 CASSSSGSETDTQYF TGCGCCAGCAGCTCTAGCGGGAGTGAGACAGATACGCAGTATTTT
TRBD1 - TRBJ1-2 TRBV6-5 CASSFAGTGSKGYTF TGTGCCAGCAGTTTTGCCGGGACAGGGAGTAAAGGCTACACCTTC
TRBD2 - TRBJ2-5 TRBV27 CASSLFSSGRALEETQYF TGTGCCAGCAGTTTATTTTCCAGCGGGAGGGCCCTGGAGGAGACCCAGTACTTC
- - TRBJ1-5 TRBV6-5 CASSYGRNQPQHF TGTGCCAGCAGTTACGGTCGGAATCAGCCCCAGCATTTT
- - TRBJ2-2 TRBV11-3 CASSLGGPIPRGGLFF TGTGCCAGCAGCTTAGGCGGTCCAATCCCACGGGGTGGGCTGTTTTTT
- - TRBJ1-2 TRBV2 CASSSSSNYGYTF TGTGCCAGCAGTTCCTCCTCCAACTATGGCTACACCTTC